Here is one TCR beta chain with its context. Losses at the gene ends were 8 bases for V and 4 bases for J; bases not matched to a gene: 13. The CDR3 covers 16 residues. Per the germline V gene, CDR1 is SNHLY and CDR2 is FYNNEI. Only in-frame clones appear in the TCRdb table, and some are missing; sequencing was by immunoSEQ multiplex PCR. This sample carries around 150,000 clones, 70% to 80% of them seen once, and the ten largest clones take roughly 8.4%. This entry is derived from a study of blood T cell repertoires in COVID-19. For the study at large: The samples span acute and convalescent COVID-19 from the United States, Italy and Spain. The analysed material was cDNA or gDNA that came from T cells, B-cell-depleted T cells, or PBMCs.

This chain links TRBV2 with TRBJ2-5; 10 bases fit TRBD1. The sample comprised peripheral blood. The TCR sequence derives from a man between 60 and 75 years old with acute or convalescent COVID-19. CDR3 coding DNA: TGTGCCAGCCGGGAGACAGGGGGCGGTTTGGGAGAGACCCAGTACTTC. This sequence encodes CASRETGGGLGETQYF.